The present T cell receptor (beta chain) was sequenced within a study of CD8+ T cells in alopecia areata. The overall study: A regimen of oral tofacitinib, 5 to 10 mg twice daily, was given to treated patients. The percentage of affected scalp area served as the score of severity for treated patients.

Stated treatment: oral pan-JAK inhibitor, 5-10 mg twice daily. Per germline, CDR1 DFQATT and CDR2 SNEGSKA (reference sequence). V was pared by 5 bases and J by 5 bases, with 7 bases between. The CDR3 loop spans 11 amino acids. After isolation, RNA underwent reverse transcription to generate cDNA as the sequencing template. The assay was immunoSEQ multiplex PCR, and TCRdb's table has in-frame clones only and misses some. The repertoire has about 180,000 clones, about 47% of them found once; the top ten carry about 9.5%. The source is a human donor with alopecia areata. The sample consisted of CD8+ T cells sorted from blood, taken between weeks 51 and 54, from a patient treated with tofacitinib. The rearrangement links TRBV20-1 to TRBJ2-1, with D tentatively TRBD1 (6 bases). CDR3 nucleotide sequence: TGCAGTGCTGAGGGGGACAATGAGCAGTTCTTC. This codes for CSAEGDNEQFF.